This is a list of T cell receptor beta chains from one sample in a study of blood T cell repertoires in COVID-19. TCRdb's copy holds only in-frame clones and misses some; the assay was immunoSEQ multiplex PCR. Here the sample spans roughly 250,000 clones, roughly nine tenths being singletons. The sample was PBMCs or T cells enriched from blood (not recorded which). The receptors were sampled from a woman aged 18-29 years who had recovered from COVID-19. Each CDR3 is given with its conserved first and last residue. Fields, in order: D gene, J gene, V gene, clone size, CDR3 protein, CDR3 DNA. D genes are given only for firm matches. Where a row states a size, it is once, few, many or the class of an expanded clone; other rows omit it.

D gene: NA; J gene: TRBJ1-1; V gene: TRBV28; clone size: NA; CDR3 protein: CASSPAGGRTTEAFF; CDR3 DNA: TGTGCCAGCAGTCCGGCGGGGGGGCGGACTACTGAAGCTTTCTTT
D gene: TRBD1; J gene: TRBJ1-4; V gene: TRBV10-1; clone size: few; CDR3 protein: CASTKDRGATNEKLFF; CDR3 DNA: TGCGCCAGCACGAAGGACAGGGGTGCAACTAATGAAAAACTGTTTTTT
D gene: NA; J gene: TRBJ1-5; V gene: TRBV4-1; clone size: NA; CDR3 protein: CASSQFGTSNQPQHF; CDR3 DNA: TGCGCCAGCAGCCAATTTGGGACATCTAATCAGCCCCAGCATTTT
D gene: NA; J gene: TRBJ2-7; V gene: TRBV28; clone size: NA; CDR3 protein: CASSWPDNPYEQYF; CDR3 DNA: TGTGCCAGCAGTTGGCCCGACAATCCCTACGAGCAGTACTTC
D gene: NA; J gene: TRBJ2-2; V gene: TRBV7-5; clone size: once; CDR3 protein: CARRTTLLAGALGVVTGELFF; CDR3 DNA: TGTGCCAGAAGAACGACCCTCCTAGCGGGGGCTCTCGGTGTGGTCACCGGGGAGCTGTTTTTT
D gene: TRBD1; J gene: TRBJ1-1; V gene: TRBV2; clone size: NA; CDR3 protein: CASSAATGNAEAFF; CDR3 DNA: TGTGCCAGCAGCGCCGCGACAGGGAACGCTGAAGCTTTCTTT
D gene: NA; J gene: TRBJ1-1; V gene: TRBV27; clone size: NA; CDR3 protein: CASSPSPTLNTEAFF; CDR3 DNA: TGTGCCAGCAGTCCCTCTCCGACATTGAACACTGAAGCTTTCTTT
D gene: TRBD2; J gene: TRBJ2-4; V gene: TRBV13; clone size: NA; CDR3 protein: CASSLPGGNIQYF; CDR3 DNA: TGTGCCAGCAGCCTTCCGGGGGGGAACATTCAGTACTTC
D gene: TRBD1; J gene: TRBJ2-7; V gene: TRBV2; clone size: NA; CDR3 protein: CASSTVNSGQGNSYEQYF; CDR3 DNA: TGTGCCAGCAGTACCGTAAATAGTGGACAGGGTAACTCCTACGAGCAGTACTTC
D gene: NA; J gene: TRBJ1-2; V gene: TRBV30; clone size: NA; CDR3 protein: CASTGPAVGYTF; CDR3 DNA: TGTGCCTCGACAGGACCAGCAGTTGGCTACACCTTC
D gene: TRBD2; J gene: TRBJ2-5; V gene: TRBV5-1; clone size: NA; CDR3 protein: CASSPSGLAGLETQYF; CDR3 DNA: TGCGCCAGCAGCCCCTCGGGGCTAGCGGGTTTGGAGACCCAGTACTTC
D gene: NA; J gene: TRBJ1-2; V gene: TRBV24-1; clone size: NA; CDR3 protein: CATRSGQSLTF; CDR3 DNA: TGTGCCACCAGGTCAGGACAGTCGCTCACCTTC
D gene: TRBD1; J gene: TRBJ1-2; V gene: TRBV28; clone size: NA; CDR3 protein: CASESGQNYGYTF; CDR3 DNA: TGTGCCAGCGAATCGGGACAGAACTATGGCTACACCTTC
D gene: TRBD2; J gene: TRBJ2-7; V gene: TRBV12-5; clone size: once; CDR3 protein: CASALGGAYEQYF; CDR3 DNA: TGTGCTAGTGCCTTGGGGGGGGCCTACGAGCAGTACTTC
D gene: TRBD2; J gene: TRBJ2-4; V gene: TRBV15; clone size: NA; CDR3 protein: CATSILAGVLNIQYF; CDR3 DNA: TGTGCCACCAGCATACTAGCGGGGGTGTTAAACATTCAGTACTTC
D gene: TRBD2; J gene: TRBJ2-4; V gene: TRBV6-1; clone size: few; CDR3 protein: CASSEGSGGAAIQYF; CDR3 DNA: TGTGCCAGCAGTGAAGGGAGCGGGGGGGCCGCCATTCAGTACTTC
D gene: TRBD1; J gene: TRBJ1-6; V gene: TRBV10-3; clone size: NA; CDR3 protein: CAIRDRDRNSPLHF; CDR3 DNA: TGTGCCATCAGGGACAGGGATCGTAATTCACCCCTCCACTTT
D gene: TRBD1; J gene: TRBJ1-1; V gene: TRBV19; clone size: NA; CDR3 protein: CASSVTGQSNTEAFF; CDR3 DNA: TGTGCCAGTAGTGTGACAGGGCAGTCGAACACTGAAGCTTTCTTT
D gene: TRBD2; J gene: TRBJ2-1; V gene: TRBV7-9; clone size: NA; CDR3 protein: CASSGLAGVKYNEQFF; CDR3 DNA: TGTGCCAGCAGCGGGTTAGCGGGGGTAAAGTACAATGAGCAGTTCTTC
D gene: NA; J gene: TRBJ1-1; V gene: TRBV29-1; clone size: NA; CDR3 protein: CSVAQALSTEAFF; CDR3 DNA: TGCAGCGTCGCACAGGCCCTGAGTACTGAAGCTTTCTTT
D gene: NA; J gene: TRBJ1-5; V gene: TRBV12-1; clone size: NA; CDR3 protein: CASSSRGDREVHQPQHF; CDR3 DNA: TGTGCCAGCAGCTCTAGAGGAGACAGGGAGGTCCATCAGCCCCAGCATTTT
D gene: NA; J gene: TRBJ2-2; V gene: TRBV10-1; clone size: NA; CDR3 protein: CASSERARDTGELFF; CDR3 DNA: TGCGCCAGCAGTGAGAGGGCCAGGGACACCGGGGAGCTGTTTTTT
D gene: NA; J gene: TRBJ1-2; V gene: TRBV3-1/TRBV3-2; clone size: few; CDR3 protein: CASSRQIYYGYTF; CDR3 DNA: TGTGCCAGCAGCCGTCAAATTTACTATGGCTACACCTTC
D gene: TRBD2; J gene: TRBJ2-1; V gene: TRBV18; clone size: NA; CDR3 protein: CASSPRSSGGYNEQFF; CDR3 DNA: TGTGCCAGCTCACCACGTTCTAGCGGGGGGTACAATGAGCAGTTCTTC
D gene: TRBD2; J gene: TRBJ2-3; V gene: TRBV2; clone size: NA; CDR3 protein: CASARTSGTDTQYF; CDR3 DNA: TGTGCCAGCGCCCGGACTAGCGGCACAGATACGCAGTATTTT
D gene: TRBD1; J gene: TRBJ1-1; V gene: TRBV15; clone size: NA; CDR3 protein: CATSRRQGDTEAFF; CDR3 DNA: TGTGCCACCAGCAGAAGACAGGGCGACACTGAAGCTTTCTTT
D gene: TRBD2; J gene: TRBJ2-1; V gene: TRBV4-1; clone size: once; CDR3 protein: CASSEYGGGPYNEQFF; CDR3 DNA: TGCGCCAGCAGCGAGTATGGCGGGGGGCCCTACAATGAGCAGTTCTTC
D gene: NA; J gene: TRBJ2-3; V gene: TRBV9; clone size: NA; CDR3 protein: CASTLEGAPTDTQYF; CDR3 DNA: TGTGCGAGCACGCTGGAGGGGGCACCGACAGATACGCAGTATTTT
D gene: NA; J gene: TRBJ1-1; V gene: TRBV28; clone size: once; CDR3 protein: CASSLGLGGNTEAFF; CDR3 DNA: TGTGCCAGCAGTTTAGGTCTAGGGGGGAACACTGAAGCTTTCTTT
D gene: TRBD1; J gene: TRBJ2-7; V gene: TRBV11-2; clone size: NA; CDR3 protein: CASSAGQGMASYEQYF; CDR3 DNA: TGTGCCAGCAGCGCCGGACAGGGAATGGCCTCCTACGAGCAGTACTTC
D gene: TRBD2; J gene: TRBJ2-1; V gene: TRBV2; clone size: NA; CDR3 protein: CASSPGLAVGEQFF; CDR3 DNA: TGTGCCAGCAGCCCGGGACTAGCGGTCGGTGAGCAGTTCTTC
D gene: TRBD1; J gene: TRBJ2-7; V gene: TRBV28; clone size: NA; CDR3 protein: CASNSPGTGGDEQYF; CDR3 DNA: TGTGCCAGCAATTCACCGGGGACAGGGGGCGACGAGCAGTACTTC
D gene: NA; J gene: TRBJ1-1; V gene: TRBV29-1; clone size: NA; CDR3 protein: CSVGHTEAFF; CDR3 DNA: TGCAGCGTGGGGCACACTGAAGCTTTCTTT
D gene: TRBD1; J gene: TRBJ2-3; V gene: TRBV6-5; clone size: NA; CDR3 protein: CASTRDRYTDTQYF; CDR3 DNA: TGTGCCAGCACCCGGGACAGGTACACAGATACGCAGTATTTT
D gene: NA; J gene: TRBJ2-2; V gene: TRBV6-6; clone size: once; CDR3 protein: CASWRGGGGELFF; CDR3 DNA: TGTGCCAGCTGGAGGGGAGGAGGCGGGGAGCTGTTTTTT
D gene: NA; J gene: TRBJ2-2; V gene: TRBV6-5; clone size: NA; CDR3 protein: CASSYSGGTELFF; CDR3 DNA: TGTGCCAGCAGTTACTCAGGAGGGACGGAGCTGTTTTTT
D gene: TRBD2; J gene: TRBJ2-3; V gene: TRBV5-4; clone size: NA; CDR3 protein: CASSFAGEDTQYF; CDR3 DNA: TGTGCCAGCAGCTTTGCGGGGGAAGATACGCAGTATTTT
D gene: NA; J gene: TRBJ1-1; V gene: TRBV19; clone size: NA; CDR3 protein: CASSIVSVNTEAFF; CDR3 DNA: TGTGCCAGTAGTATAGTTTCCGTGAACACTGAAGCTTTCTTT
D gene: TRBD1; J gene: TRBJ1-2; V gene: TRBV5-1; clone size: NA; CDR3 protein: CASSQTTGALYGYTF; CDR3 DNA: TGCGCCAGCAGCCAAACGACAGGGGCGCTATATGGCTACACCTTC
D gene: TRBD1; J gene: TRBJ1-2; V gene: TRBV7-3; clone size: NA; CDR3 protein: CASSPNRGGHGYTF; CDR3 DNA: TGTGCCAGCAGCCCCAACAGGGGTGGCCATGGCTACACCTTC
D gene: TRBD1; J gene: TRBJ2-7; V gene: TRBV14; clone size: NA; CDR3 protein: CASSLRPGQGVYEQYF; CDR3 DNA: TGTGCCAGCAGCCTCCGGCCGGGACAGGGGGTGTACGAGCAGTACTTC
D gene: TRBD2; J gene: TRBJ2-7; V gene: TRBV4-1; clone size: NA; CDR3 protein: CASSQVTSAYEQYF; CDR3 DNA: TGCGCCAGCAGCCAAGTAACTAGCGCCTACGAGCAGTACTTC
D gene: TRBD1; J gene: TRBJ1-5; V gene: TRBV6-5; clone size: NA; CDR3 protein: CASSSGGGQPQHF; CDR3 DNA: TGTGCCAGCAGTTCAGGGGGCGGACAGCCCCAGCATTTT
D gene: NA; J gene: TRBJ2-2; V gene: TRBV19; clone size: NA; CDR3 protein: CASSSDSQFGELFF; CDR3 DNA: TGTGCCAGTAGTTCCGACAGCCAATTCGGGGAGCTGTTTTTT
D gene: NA; J gene: TRBJ2-7; V gene: TRBV18; clone size: NA; CDR3 protein: CASSPHQDSYEQYF; CDR3 DNA: TGTGCCAGCTCACCACACCAGGACTCCTACGAGCAGTACTTC
D gene: NA; J gene: TRBJ1-6; V gene: TRBV4-1; clone size: NA; CDR3 protein: CASSQGPGLGNSPLHF; CDR3 DNA: TGCGCCAGCAGCCAAGGGCCGGGTCTAGGTAATTCACCCCTCCACTTT
D gene: TRBD1; J gene: TRBJ1-5; V gene: TRBV11-3; clone size: NA; CDR3 protein: CASRPGARQGPYSNQPQHF; CDR3 DNA: TGTGCCAGCCGTCCGGGGGCCCGACAGGGGCCATATAGCAATCAGCCCCAGCATTTT
D gene: NA; J gene: TRBJ1-2; V gene: TRBV18; clone size: NA; CDR3 protein: CASSPGQGVGYTF; CDR3 DNA: TGTGCCAGCTCACCAGGGCAGGGCGTCGGCTACACCTTC
D gene: TRBD2; J gene: TRBJ2-1; V gene: TRBV19; clone size: NA; CDR3 protein: CATFGGGSYNEQFF; CDR3 DNA: TGTGCCACATTCGGGGGGGGCTCCTACAATGAGCAGTTCTTC
D gene: TRBD1; J gene: TRBJ2-7; V gene: TRBV29-1; clone size: NA; CDR3 protein: CSVATGDEQYF; CDR3 DNA: TGCAGCGTCGCGACAGGGGACGAGCAGTACTTC
D gene: NA; J gene: TRBJ1-1; V gene: TRBV19; clone size: NA; CDR3 protein: CASSVGLMNTEAFF; CDR3 DNA: TGTGCCAGTAGCGTGGGACTGATGAACACTGAAGCTTTCTTT
D gene: NA; J gene: TRBJ1-5; V gene: TRBV27; clone size: NA; CDR3 protein: CASSLSGGEVNQPQHF; CDR3 DNA: TGTGCCAGCAGTTTATCAGGGGGGGAAGTCAATCAGCCCCAGCATTTT